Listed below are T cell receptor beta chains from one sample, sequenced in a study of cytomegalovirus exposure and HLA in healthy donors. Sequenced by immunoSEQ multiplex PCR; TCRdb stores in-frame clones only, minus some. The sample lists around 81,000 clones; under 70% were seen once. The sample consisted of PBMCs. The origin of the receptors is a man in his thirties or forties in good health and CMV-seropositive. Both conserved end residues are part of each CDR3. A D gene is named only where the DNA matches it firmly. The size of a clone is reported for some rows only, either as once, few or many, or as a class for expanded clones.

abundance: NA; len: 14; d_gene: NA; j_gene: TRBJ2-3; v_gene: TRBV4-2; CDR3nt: TGTGCCAGCAGCCAAGGTCTAGCCCCAGATACGCAGTATTTT; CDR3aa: CASSQGLAPDTQYF
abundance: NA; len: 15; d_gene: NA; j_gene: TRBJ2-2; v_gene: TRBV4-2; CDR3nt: TGTGCCAGCAGCCAAAGAGGGAGATACACCGGGGAGCTGTTTTTT; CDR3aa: CASSQRGRYTGELFF
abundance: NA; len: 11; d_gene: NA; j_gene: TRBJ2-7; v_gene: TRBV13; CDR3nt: TGTGCCAGCAGCGTGTCCTACGAGCAGTACTTC; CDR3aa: CASSVSYEQYF
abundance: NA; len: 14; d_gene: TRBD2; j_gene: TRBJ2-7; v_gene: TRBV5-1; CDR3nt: TGCGCCAGCAGCTTTAGCGGGGGGGCCTACGAGCAGTACTTC; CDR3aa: CASSFSGGAYEQYF
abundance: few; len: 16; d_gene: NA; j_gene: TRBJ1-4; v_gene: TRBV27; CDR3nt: TGTGCCAGCAGTTTAGCCTCAGGGCGTCCCAATGAAAAACTGTTTTTT; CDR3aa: CASSLASGRPNEKLFF
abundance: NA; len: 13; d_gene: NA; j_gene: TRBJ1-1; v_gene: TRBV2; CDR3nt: TGTGCCAGCAGTACAGGGTTCCGGACTGAAGCTTTCTTT; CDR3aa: CASSTGFRTEAFF
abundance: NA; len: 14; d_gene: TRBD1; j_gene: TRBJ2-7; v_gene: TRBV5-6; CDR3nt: TGTGCCAGCAGCTTATTGACAGGGAACTACGAGCAGTACTTC; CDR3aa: CASSLLTGNYEQYF
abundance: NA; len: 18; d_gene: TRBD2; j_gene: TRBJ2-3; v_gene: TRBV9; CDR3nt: TGTGCCAGCAGCCCCGAAGGTAGAGGACTAGCGGATCGAGATACGCAGTATTTT; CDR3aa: CASSPEGRGLADRDTQYF
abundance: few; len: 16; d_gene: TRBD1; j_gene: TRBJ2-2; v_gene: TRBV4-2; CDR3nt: TGTGCCAGCAGCCAAGATCCCAGGGGGCAATACGGGGAGCTGTTTTTT; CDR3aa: CASSQDPRGQYGELFF
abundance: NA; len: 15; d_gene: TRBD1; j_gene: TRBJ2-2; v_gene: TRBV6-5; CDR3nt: TGTGCCAGCAGTCGGACAGGGGCGAACACCGGGGAGCTGTTTTTT; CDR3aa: CASSRTGANTGELFF
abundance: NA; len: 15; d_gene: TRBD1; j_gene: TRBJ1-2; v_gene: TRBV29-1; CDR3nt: TGCAGCGTCCACGGGACAGGGGGGGATCCACATGGCTACACCTTC; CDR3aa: CSVHGTGGDPHGYTF
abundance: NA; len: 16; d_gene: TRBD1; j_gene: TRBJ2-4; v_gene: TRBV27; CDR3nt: TGTGCCAGCAGTTTAACGGCGGACAGGGAAAAAAACATTCAGTACTTC; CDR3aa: CASSLTADREKNIQYF
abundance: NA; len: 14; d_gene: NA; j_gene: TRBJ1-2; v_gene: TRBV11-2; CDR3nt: TGTGCCAGCAGGTTCCTCGACAGTATCTATGGCTACACCTTC; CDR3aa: CASRFLDSIYGYTF
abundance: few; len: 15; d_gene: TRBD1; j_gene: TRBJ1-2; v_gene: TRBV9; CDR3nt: TGTGCCAGCAGCGTAGAGGGACAGGGACGTGTTGGCTACACCTTC; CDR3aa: CASSVEGQGRVGYTF
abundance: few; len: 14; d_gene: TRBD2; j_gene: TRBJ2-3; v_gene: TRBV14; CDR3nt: TGTGCCAGCAGCGACACTAGCGCCACAGATACGCAGTATTTT; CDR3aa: CASSDTSATDTQYF
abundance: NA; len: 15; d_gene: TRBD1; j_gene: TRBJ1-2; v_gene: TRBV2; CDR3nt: TGTGCCAGCAGTCAGGACAGGGCCTCTAACTATGGCTACACCTTC; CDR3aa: CASSQDRASNYGYTF
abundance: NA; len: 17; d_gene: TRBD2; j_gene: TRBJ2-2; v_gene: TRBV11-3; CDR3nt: TGTGCCAGCAGCCAGAGGACTAGCGGGAGACCCACCGGGGAGCTGTTTTTT; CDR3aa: CASSQRTSGRPTGELFF
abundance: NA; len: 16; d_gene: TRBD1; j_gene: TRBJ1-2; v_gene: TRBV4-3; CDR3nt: TGCGCCAGCAGCCAAGATCTTGGGGGGACAGGCGGCCTAAAAGCCTTC; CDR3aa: CASSQDLGGTGGLKAF
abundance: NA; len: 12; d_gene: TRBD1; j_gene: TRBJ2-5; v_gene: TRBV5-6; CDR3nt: TGTGCCAGCGTGGACAGGGAAGAGACCCAGTACTTC; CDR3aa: CASVDREETQYF
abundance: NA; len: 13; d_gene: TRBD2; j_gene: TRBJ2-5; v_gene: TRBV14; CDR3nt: TGTGCCAGCAGCGGACTAGCAATAGAGACCCAGTACTTC; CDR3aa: CASSGLAIETQYF
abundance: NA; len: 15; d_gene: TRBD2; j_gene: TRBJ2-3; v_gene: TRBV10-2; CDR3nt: TGCGCCAGCAGTCAAAGCGGGGGGGCCCCAGATACGCAGTATTTT; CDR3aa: CASSQSGGAPDTQYF
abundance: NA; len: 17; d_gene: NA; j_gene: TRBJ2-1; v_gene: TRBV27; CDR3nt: TGTGCCAGCAGTCCAACCCCCACTAGGTTGCCCTACAATGAGCAGTTCTTC; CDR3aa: CASSPTPTRLPYNEQFF
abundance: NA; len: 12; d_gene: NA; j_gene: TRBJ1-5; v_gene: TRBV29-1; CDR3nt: TGCAGCGTTGCCGGGGGGAATCAGCCCCAGCATTTT; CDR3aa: CSVAGGNQPQHF
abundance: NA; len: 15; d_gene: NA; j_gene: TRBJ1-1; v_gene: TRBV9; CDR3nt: TGTGCCAGCAGCGAAAACAGCGGGGTTCGGACTGAAGCTTTCTTT; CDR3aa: CASSENSGVRTEAFF
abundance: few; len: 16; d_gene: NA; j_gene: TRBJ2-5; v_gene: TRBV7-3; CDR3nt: TGTGCCAGCAGTATGCATGGCGGGGTTGCCCAAGAGACCCAGTACTTC; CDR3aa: CASSMHGGVAQETQYF
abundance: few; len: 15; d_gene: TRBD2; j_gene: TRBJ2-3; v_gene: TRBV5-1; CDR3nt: TGCGCCAGCAGGGAAACGGGACTAGCGGGGGATACGCAGTATTTT; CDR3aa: CASRETGLAGDTQYF
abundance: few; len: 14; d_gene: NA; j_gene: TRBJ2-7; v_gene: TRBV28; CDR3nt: TGTGCCAGCAGCACCAACAGGGGAGGCGACGAGCAGTACTTC; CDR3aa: CASSTNRGGDEQYF
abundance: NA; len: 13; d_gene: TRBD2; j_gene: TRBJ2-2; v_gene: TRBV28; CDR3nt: TGTGCCAGCAGTCCCAGCGGGAGAGGGGAGCTGTTTTTT; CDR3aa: CASSPSGRGELFF
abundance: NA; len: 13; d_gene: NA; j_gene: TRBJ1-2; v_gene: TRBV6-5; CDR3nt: TGTGCCAGCACGACAGAAACTAACTATGGCTACACCTTC; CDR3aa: CASTTETNYGYTF
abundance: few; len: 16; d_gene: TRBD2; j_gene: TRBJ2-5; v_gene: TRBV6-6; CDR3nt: TGTGCCAGCAGTTGGTCTAGCGGGGGGGCCAGAGAGACCCAGTACTTC; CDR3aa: CASSWSSGGARETQYF
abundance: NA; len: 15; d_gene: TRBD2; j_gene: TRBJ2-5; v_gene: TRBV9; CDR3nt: TGTGCCAGCAGCGAGGGGACTACCGGCGTCGGGACCCAGTACTTC; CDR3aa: CASSEGTTGVGTQYF
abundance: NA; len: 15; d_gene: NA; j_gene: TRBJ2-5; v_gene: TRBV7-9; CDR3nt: TGTGCCAGCAGCTTACCTAGCCTGAGCGGGGAGACCCAGTACTTC; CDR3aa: CASSLPSLSGETQYF
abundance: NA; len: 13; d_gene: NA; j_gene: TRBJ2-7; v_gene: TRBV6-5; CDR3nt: TGTGCCAGCAGTTACTCGGCAGGGCGCGAGCAGTACTTC; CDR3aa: CASSYSAGREQYF
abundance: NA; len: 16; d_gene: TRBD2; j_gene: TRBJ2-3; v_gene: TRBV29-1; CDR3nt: TGCAGCGTTGCTCCGGGACTAGCGTGGGGAGGAGATACGCAGTATTTT; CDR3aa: CSVAPGLAWGGDTQYF
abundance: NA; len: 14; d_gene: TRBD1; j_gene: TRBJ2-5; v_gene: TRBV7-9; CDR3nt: TGTGCCAGCAGCAGGGGACAGCCTCAAGAGACCCAGTACTTC; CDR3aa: CASSRGQPQETQYF
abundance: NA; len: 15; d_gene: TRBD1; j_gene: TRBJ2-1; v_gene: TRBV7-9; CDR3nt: TGTGCCAGCAGCTTGGGACAGGTGGCCTACAATGAGCAGTTCTTC; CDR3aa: CASSLGQVAYNEQFF
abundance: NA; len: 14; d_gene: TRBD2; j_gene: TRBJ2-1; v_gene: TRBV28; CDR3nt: TGTGCCAGCGGCGGGAGGCCATCCTACAATGAGCAGTTCTTC; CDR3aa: CASGGRPSYNEQFF
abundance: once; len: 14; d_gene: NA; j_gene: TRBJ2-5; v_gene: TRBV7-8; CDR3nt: TGTGCCAGCAACTTTAGGGAGGACCAAGAGACCCAGTACTTC; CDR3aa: CASNFREDQETQYF
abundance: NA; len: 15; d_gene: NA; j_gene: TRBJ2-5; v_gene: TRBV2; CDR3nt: TGTGCCAGCAGTGAGGACACAGGAGGGCGGAAGACCCAGTACTTC; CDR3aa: CASSEDTGGRKTQYF
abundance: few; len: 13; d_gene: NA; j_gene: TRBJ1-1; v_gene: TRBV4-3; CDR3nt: TGCGCCAGCAGCCATGACTCGAGCACTGAAGCTTTCTTT; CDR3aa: CASSHDSSTEAFF
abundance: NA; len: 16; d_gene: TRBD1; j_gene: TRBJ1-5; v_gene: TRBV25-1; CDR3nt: TGTGCCAGCAGTGGGTGGACAGGGGAGGTCAATCAGCCCCAGCATTTT; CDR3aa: CASSGWTGEVNQPQHF
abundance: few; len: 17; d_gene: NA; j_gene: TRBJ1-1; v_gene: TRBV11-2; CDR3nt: TGTGCCAGCAGCTTAAGATTTCAGGGCAGAACCGTCACTGAAGCTTTCTTT; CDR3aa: CASSLRFQGRTVTEAFF
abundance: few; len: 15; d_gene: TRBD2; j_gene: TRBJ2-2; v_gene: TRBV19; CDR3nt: TGTGCCAGTAGGGCTAGCGGGGGAAACACCGGGGAGCTGTTTTTT; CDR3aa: CASRASGGNTGELFF
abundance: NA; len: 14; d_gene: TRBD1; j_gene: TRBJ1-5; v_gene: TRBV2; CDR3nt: TGTGCCAGCAGTAACGACAGGGAAGGGCAGCCCCAGCATTTT; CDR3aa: CASSNDREGQPQHF
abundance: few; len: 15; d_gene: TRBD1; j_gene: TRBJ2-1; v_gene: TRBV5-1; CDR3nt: TGCGCCAGCCGGATAGGGACAGGGGGTTTCATTGAGCAGTTCTTC; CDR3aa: CASRIGTGGFIEQFF
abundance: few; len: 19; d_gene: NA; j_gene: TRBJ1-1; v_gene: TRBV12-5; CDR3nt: TGTGCTAGTGGTTTGGTTATCGGCAGAACGGAGATACCATTCACTGAAGCTTTCTTT; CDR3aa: CASGLVIGRTEIPFTEAFF
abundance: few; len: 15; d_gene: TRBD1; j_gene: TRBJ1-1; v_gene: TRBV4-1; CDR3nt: TGCGCCAGCAGCCAAAGGCAGGGGGCGAACACTGAAGCTTTCTTT; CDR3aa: CASSQRQGANTEAFF